This section outlines one T cell receptor beta chain sequence together with its context. Its antigen remains undetermined. Base qualities are not recorded, but no much larger clone differs from it by a single base. The sample comes from a study of cytomegalovirus exposure and HLA in healthy donors listed by TCRdb under 2017. Looking at the study overall: An earlier analysis of some 500 of the donors reported approximately 300 Gb of sequence data and around 120 million unique TCR beta sequences from 150 million to 200 million T cells. Approximately 300 gigabases of sequencing data and 75 million to 85 million unique TCR sequences made up an early release that covered fewer than 650 HLA-typed donors. The genetic ancestry cluster associated with self-reported Caucasian donors included roughly 84% of the 398 genotyped donors. The study aimed to test whether signatures of past pathogen exposure could be identified by cataloging public T cell receptors. The T cell repertoires of 670 or so subjects were profiled by immunosequencing and related to cytomegalovirus serostatus. In addition to the first cohort of roughly 700 subjects, a separate validation cohort of approximately 110 different subjects was used. To predict cytomegalovirus infection status, the study brought together high-throughput TCR immunosequencing, statistical association of individual TCRs with disease status, and machine learning. In a later analysis, previously published TCR beta repertoires from more than 500 donors were re-analyzed and high-resolution HLA genotyping was added so that TCR occurrence patterns could be studied. Rather than using new phenotypic data, the later analysis identified candidate immune exposures from TCR beta sequences and from how often those sequences occurred across donors. To decide whether each TCR beta V gene segment behaved as functional or pseudogenic, an earlier analysis of some 570 of the donors relied on high-throughput TCR beta sequencing. Donor age, sex, ethnicity and CMV serostatus were compiled alongside the repertoire data. A later genetic analysis used genome-wide SNP genotypes for about 65% of the 666 donors, treating that subset as a discovery cohort. All discovery cohort repertoires had been generated using a single sequencing platform. HLA typing covered class I and class II loci at four-digit resolution. Typing coverage varied by locus: roughly 620-640 donors for A, B, C, DRB1 and DQB1; approximately 500 for DQA1; about 600 for DPA1; approximately 490 for DPB1. Four or five DR-DQ haplotypes were handled as single units for association and clustering because linkage in the cohort was strong. On average, roughly 240,000 unique TCR beta nucleotide sequences were sequenced per donor among 300 to 500 genotyped donors of the cohort, with about 17% of those sequences being non-productive. Overall study outcomes, separate from this receptor: The study gave a list of 150 to 200 TCR beta chains associated with cytomegalovirus. According to a later genetic analysis, donors in an Asian-associated ancestry cluster had fewer N-insertions in productive TCRs than the approximately 670-donor mean. Linkage disequilibrium might explain the correlated functional status among segregating V segments, but an unknown experimental factor could not be ruled out. It was suggested by the authors that the approach could potentially be generalized to other disease states and immunological phenotypes. The cohort was sequenced for TCR beta chains only, and without alpha or paired-chain data the features that could be detected were limited. Because counts were too low, roughly 16 rarely observed V segments, including chromosome 9 orphons, were left out of the earlier analysis of approximately 500 of the donors. At a false discovery rate of 0.05, a later analysis linked 16,951 TCR beta sequences to specific HLA alleles. When HLA alleles, especially DR and DQ, strongly co-occurred, TCR associations were difficult to assign to individual alleles. Across donors, most TCR sequences were observed very rarely, whereas some public TCRs were present in many individuals. For the cohort, immune exposure information was limited to CMV serostatus. Roughly uniform sequencing depth across donors was assumed in presence/absence analyses, although this assumption may not hold. A cluster of highly shared sequence variants was judged likely to represent a technical artifact of the sequencing pipeline. Compared with equally common non-associated chains, HLA-associated TCR beta chains in a later analysis were more clonally expanded and had lower generation probabilities. A further reported finding was that TCR beta sequences accurately predicted the HLA-A and HLA-B alleles for most subjects in the first cohort. A later analysis reported that several top co-occurrence clusters appeared linked to parvovirus B19, influenza, CMV and Epstein-Barr virus. According to a later analysis, most CMV-associated TCR beta chains appeared to be HLA-restricted, and the HLA associations seemed to be driven largely by CMV exposure. Because HLA typing was unavailable for some donors at each locus, only the typed subset was used in association tests. In a later analysis, the rate of TCR association differed among HLA loci, with DRB1 alleles having the most associated TCRs and HLA-C alleles having the fewest. A few of the identified cytomegalovirus-associated TCR beta chains were confirmed in vitro to be specific for cytomegalovirus antigens. In an earlier analysis of more than 500 of the donors, most TCR beta V segments appeared in productive rearrangements about 90% or about 30% of the time, broadly matching IMGT annotations. An association between a missense DCLRE1C variant and V-gene and J-gene trimming of TCR beta chains was found in a later genetic analysis and replicated in an independent cohort. In both the original and validation cohorts, the classifier was reported to diagnose cytomegalovirus status with high specificity and sensitivity. The 87-base-pair reads could not distinguish some IMGT-functional V segments, including TRBV6-2 and TRBV6-3, so those segments were excluded.

The cohort comprised 710 or so healthy bone marrow donors. All cohort members were sampled while nominally healthy, although unrecorded immune exposures were likely present. The donor tested CMV seronegative, placing the donor among the 300 to 450 seronegative members of the cohort. Every donor gave a peripheral blood sample, and the peripheral blood mononuclear cells from that sample were used for TCR beta sequencing. Genomic DNA extraction from the blood cell samples was performed with the Qiagen DNeasy Blood Extraction Kit. From the cysteine through the phenylalanine, the CDR3 covers 17 amino acids. Only CDR3 DNA remains: 51 bases, in frame from the first base. Taken from the germline V gene, the CDR1 and CDR2 loops are SGHTA and FQGTGA. Germline trimming amounts to 4 bases on V and 0 bases on J, with 1 as the count of junction bases outside the gene matches. The library relied on the immunoSEQ multiplex PCR assay. The multiplex PCR relied on a mix of 60 forward primers for TCR Vbeta segments and 13 reverse primers for TCR Jbeta segments. The CDR3 region of rearranged TCR beta genes was amplified from genomic DNA by a multiplex PCR assay. Amplified TCR beta libraries were sequenced as 87-base-pair reads on the Illumina HiSeq System. The source study handled its data this way. In a later analysis, tens of millions of unique TCR beta chains were counted across the approximately 670 repertoires, and roughly 9.9 million of these chains were shared by at least two donors. A nearest-neighbor algorithm error-corrected the raw reads and collapsed the reads into unique sequences, merging closely related sequences to remove PCR and sequencing errors. Alignment of CDR3 sequences to IMGT reference sequences was used to assign V, D and J gene segments. For a sequence to be retained, a match of at least six nucleotides to both a V gene segment and a J gene segment was required. Rearrangements were classified as productive when the CDR3 lacked stop codons and remained in frame with V and J, and all other rearrangements were classified as non-productive. CDR3 was defined by IMGT convention, running from the second conserved V-encoded cysteine to the conserved J-encoded phenylalanine. Sequences without an unambiguous match to a single V gene segment were excluded from the earlier analysis of a few hundred of the donors. In an earlier analysis of roughly 500 of the donors, V segments were called functional above 56.7% productive rearrangements and were called segregating when the between-donor standard deviation exceeded 5%. To diagnose cytomegalovirus status from the catalog of TCR beta chain sequences, a statistical classification framework was built. In a later analysis, TCR nucleotide sequences were compared against IMGT/GENE-DB human TR gene sequences so that V and J genes could be assigned. The TCRdist pipeline was used in a later analysis to assign CDR3 sequences and most-parsimonious VDJ recombination scenarios. In a later analysis, each TCR beta chain was defined by its CDR3 amino acid sequence together with its V-gene family, and reads lacking a unique V-gene family were excluded. As a way to deal with suspected cross-contamination and a sequencing artifact, a later analysis dropped over 550 nucleotide sequences that were highly shared and had low generation probability. A later analysis calculated a clonal expansion index for each public chain from normalized within-repertoire ranks of inferred template counts. In a later analysis, generation probabilities were computed with a VDJ recombination model fitted to out-of-frame rearrangements, and the resulting probabilities were checked against IGoR. In a later analysis, TCR-TCR, TCR-HLA and TCR-CMV co-occurrence was scored with hypergeometric tests, and a repertoire-size bias correction was applied to TCR pairs. In a later analysis, false discovery rates were estimated by permuting HLA or CMV assignments 20 times. A later analysis grouped co-occurring TCRs with DBSCAN, adding TCRdist sequence similarity when clustering within HLA-allele-positive subsets. Repertoires with fewer than 30,000 or more than 120,000 public chains, plus five repertoires with anomalous nucleotide sharing, were excluded from co-occurrence clustering. Here the immuneACCESS table is served through TCRdb, limited to in-frame sequences with V and J called. Missing clones are a known gap in these copies; in checked studies unresolved V genes cover under half, and the rest lacks a known reason. V, J and clone size derive from that table, while D and trimming were established from the DNA sequence. Here the sample has about 200,000 clones; 82% occur a single time. The ten biggest clones cover around 2.7% of the sample.

The receptor's source is a woman aged 40 to 55 in good health and CMV-seronegative. The sample taken for sequencing was PBMCs. This chain is built from TRBV7-3 and TRBJ2-1, with 15 junctional bases fitting TRBD2. The DNA is TGTGCCAGCAGCTCGGGACTAGCGGGAGGCTCCTACAATGAGCAGTTCTTC. Its translation is CASSSGLAGGSYNEQFF.